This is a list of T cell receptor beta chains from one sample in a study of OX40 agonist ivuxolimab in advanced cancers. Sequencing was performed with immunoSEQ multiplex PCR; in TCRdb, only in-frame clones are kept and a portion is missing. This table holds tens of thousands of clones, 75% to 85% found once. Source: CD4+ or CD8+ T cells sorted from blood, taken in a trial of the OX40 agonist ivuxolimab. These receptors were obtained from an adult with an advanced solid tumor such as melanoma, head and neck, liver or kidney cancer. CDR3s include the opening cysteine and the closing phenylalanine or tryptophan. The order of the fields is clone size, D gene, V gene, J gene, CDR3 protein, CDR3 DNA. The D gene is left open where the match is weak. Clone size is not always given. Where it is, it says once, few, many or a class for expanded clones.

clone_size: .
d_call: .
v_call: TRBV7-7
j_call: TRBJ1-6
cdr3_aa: CASSLSGSNSPLHF
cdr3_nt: TGTGCCAGCAGCTTGTCAGGATCAAATTCACCCCTCCACTTT

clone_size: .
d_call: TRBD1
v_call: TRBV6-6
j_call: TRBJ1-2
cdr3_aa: CASSYSPGGAYGYTF
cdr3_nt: TGTGCCAGCAGTTACTCGCCAGGGGGCGCCTATGGCTACACCTTC

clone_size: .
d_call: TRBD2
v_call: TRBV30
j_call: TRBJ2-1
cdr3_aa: CAWRGPGGGAFFYNEQFF
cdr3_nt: TGTGCCTGGAGGGGCCCGGGCGGGGGGGCATTTTTTTACAATGAGCAGTTCTTC

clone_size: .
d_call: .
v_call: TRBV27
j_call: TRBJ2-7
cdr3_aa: CASSPIAGVSKQYF
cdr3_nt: TGTGCCAGCAGTCCAATCGCAGGGGTTTCTAAGCAGTACTTC

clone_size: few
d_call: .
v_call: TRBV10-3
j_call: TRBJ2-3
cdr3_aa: CAIGEPLGDTQYF
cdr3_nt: TGTGCCATCGGGGAGCCTTTGGGAGATACGCAGTATTTT

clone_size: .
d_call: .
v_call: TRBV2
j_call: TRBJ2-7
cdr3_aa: CASSGEGTTRVYF
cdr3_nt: TGTGCCAGCAGTGGCGAGGGGACAACTAGGGTCTACTTC

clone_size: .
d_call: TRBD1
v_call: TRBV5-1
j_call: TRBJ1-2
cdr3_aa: CASSSDRAFGYTF
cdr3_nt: TGCGCCAGCAGCTCGGACAGGGCGTTTGGCTACACCTTC

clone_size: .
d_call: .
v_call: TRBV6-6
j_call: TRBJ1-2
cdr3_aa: CASSPRGGKSGYTF
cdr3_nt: TGTGCCAGCAGCCCCAGGGGCGGCAAGTCTGGCTACACCTTC

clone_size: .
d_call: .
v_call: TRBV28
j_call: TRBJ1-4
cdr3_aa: CASSLVHEKLFF
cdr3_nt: TGTGCCAGCAGTTTAGTCCATGAAAAACTGTTTTTT

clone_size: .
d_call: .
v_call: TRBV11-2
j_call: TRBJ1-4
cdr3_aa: CASSPSGANEKLFF
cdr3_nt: TGTGCCAGCAGCCCTAGTGGGGCTAATGAAAAACTGTTTTTT

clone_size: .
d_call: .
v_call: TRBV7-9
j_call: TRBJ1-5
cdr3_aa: CASSLILRTEYSNQPQHF
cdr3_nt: TGTGCCAGCAGCTTGATCCTCAGGACAGAATATAGCAATCAGCCCCAGCATTTT

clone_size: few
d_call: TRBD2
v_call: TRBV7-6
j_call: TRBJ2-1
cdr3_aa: CASSLLAGGRLSDEQFF
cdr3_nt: TGTGCCAGCAGCTTATTAGCGGGGGGGCGGTTAAGCGATGAGCAGTTCTTC

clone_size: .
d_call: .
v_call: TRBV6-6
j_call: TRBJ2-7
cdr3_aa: CASRGIADYEQYF
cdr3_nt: TGTGCCAGCAGAGGAATCGCGGACTACGAGCAGTACTTC

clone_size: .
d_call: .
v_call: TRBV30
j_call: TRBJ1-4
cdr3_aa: CAWSGRGRVPNEKLFF
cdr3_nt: TGTGCCTGGAGTGGGAGAGGGAGGGTCCCTAATGAAAAACTGTTTTTT

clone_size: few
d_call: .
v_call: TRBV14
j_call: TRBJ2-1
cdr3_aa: CASSHDLGRNEQFF
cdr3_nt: TGTGCCAGCAGCCATGATTTGGGGAGGAATGAGCAGTTCTTC

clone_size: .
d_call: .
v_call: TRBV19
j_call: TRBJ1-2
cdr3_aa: CASSIDGGTSDYTF
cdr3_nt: TGTGCCAGTAGTATAGATGGAGGGACATCAGATTACACCTTC

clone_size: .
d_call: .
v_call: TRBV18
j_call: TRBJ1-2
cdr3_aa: CASSLEEWGYTF
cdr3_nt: TGTGCCAGCTCACTGGAAGAGTGGGGCTACACCTTC

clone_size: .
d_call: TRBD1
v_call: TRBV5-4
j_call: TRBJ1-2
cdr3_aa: CASSVDRGNYGYTF
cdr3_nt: TGTGCCAGCAGCGTAGACAGGGGGAACTATGGCTACACCTTC

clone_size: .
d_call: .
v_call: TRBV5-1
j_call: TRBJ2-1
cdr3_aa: CASSSFSKETEQFF
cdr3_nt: TGCGCCAGCAGCTCTTTCTCAAAGGAAACTGAGCAGTTCTTC

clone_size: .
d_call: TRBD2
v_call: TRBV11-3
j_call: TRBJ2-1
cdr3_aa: CASSLGVGGTIREQFF
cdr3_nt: TGTGCCAGCAGCTTAGGAGTCGGGGGGACGATTCGTGAGCAGTTCTTC

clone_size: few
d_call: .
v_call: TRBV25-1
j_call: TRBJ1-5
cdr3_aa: CASRGSGQPQHF
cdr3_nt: TGTGCCAGCAGGGGTAGTGGTCAGCCCCAGCATTTT

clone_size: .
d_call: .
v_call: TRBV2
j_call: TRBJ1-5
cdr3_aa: CASSQESNQPQHF
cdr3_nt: TGTGCCAGCTCACAGGAGAGCAATCAGCCCCAGCATTTT

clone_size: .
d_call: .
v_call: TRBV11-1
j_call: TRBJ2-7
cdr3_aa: CASSLARPGEQYF
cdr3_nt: TGTGCCAGCAGCTTAGCGCGGCCAGGGGAGCAGTACTTC

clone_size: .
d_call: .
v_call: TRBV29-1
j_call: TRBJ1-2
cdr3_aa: CSVEAGPNYGYTF
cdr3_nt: TGCAGCGTTGAGGCAGGTCCCAACTATGGCTACACCTTC

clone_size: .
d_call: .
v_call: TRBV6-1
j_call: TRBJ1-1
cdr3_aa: CASMRNMNTEAFF
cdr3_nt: TGTGCCAGCATGAGGAACATGAACACTGAAGCTTTCTTT

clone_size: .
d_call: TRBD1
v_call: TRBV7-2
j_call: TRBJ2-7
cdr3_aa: CASSFRIGQGYEQYF
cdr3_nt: TGTGCCAGCAGCTTCCGCATCGGACAGGGCTACGAGCAGTACTTC